This paragraph reports one TCR beta chain. Its antigen is currently unknown. V was cut by 1 base and J by 1 base, with 17 bases left in between. The CDR3 is 18 residues long. Germline CDR1 reads SGHAT; CDR2 reads FQNNGV. Use of 60 Vbeta and 13 Jbeta primers characterized the PCR. Data came from immunoSEQ multiplex PCR; TCRdb stores just in-frame clones and leaves some out. The table records 85,000 to 100,000 clones, over 70% of them present only once. The sample is drawn from a study of cytomegalovirus exposure and HLA in healthy donors. General study findings and limits: HLA alleles were associated with roughly 15,000 TCR beta sequences in a later analysis at 0.05 false discovery rate.

Regarding donors, all were healthy bone marrow donors. The sample comprised PBMCs. The chain links TRBV11-2 to TRBJ1-5; D gene uncertain. The TCR comes from a man in his fifties or sixties in good health and CMV-seropositive. CDR3 DNA: TGTGCCAGCAGCTTAGGGTGGATCGAACGGGAAAGCAATCAGCCCCAGCATTTT. Translating gives CASSLGWIERESNQPQHF.